Reported below is one T cell receptor beta chain. Libraries were prepared by immunoSEQ multiplex PCR; TCRdb keeps only in-frame clonotypes and omits some of them. The data hold around 120,000 clones, with roughly 90% observed a single time. This specimen comes from a study of T cell responses to AZD1222 COVID-19 vaccine. Looked up from germline, CDR1 is LNHDA and CDR2 is SQIVND (reference sequence). This CDR3 spans 15 amino acids. The germline V and J ends were trimmed by 4 bases and 4 bases, with 11 bases remaining between them. The specimen comprised peripheral blood, sampled on day 0 of AZD1222 vaccination. This chain connects TRBV19 to TRBJ1-6; weak D call: TRBD1 (5 bases). The receptor was isolated from an adult in good health. CDR3 loop: CASSSGRVYNSPLHF. CDR3 nucleotides: TGTGCCAGTAGTAGCGGCAGGGTTTATAATTCACCCCTCCACTTT.